This T cell receptor beta chain comes out of a study of blood T cell repertoires in COVID-19. Across the whole study: Nucleic acid was either cDNA or gDNA, and it came from T cells, B-cell-depleted T cells, or PBMCs.

Trimming took 4 bases from V and 3 from J, leaving 13 bases between them. There are 14 residues in the CDR3. The germline V gene has CDR1 MNHEY and CDR2 SMNVEV (reference sequence). TCRdb's copy holds only in-frame clones and misses some; the assay was immunoSEQ multiplex PCR. The repertoire holds 280,000 or so clones, with 83% as singletons. The V and J genes are TRBV27 and TRBJ2-7; maybe TRBD2 (7 bases). The clonotype was recovered from a woman aged 50 to 60 who had recovered from COVID-19. Material: peripheral blood. The CDR3 loop is CASSSLRGGYEQYF. Here the CDR3 DNA reads TGTGCCAGCAGTTCCCTAAGGGGGGGCTACGAGCAGTACTTC.